This T cell receptor beta chain was sequenced for a study of cytomegalovirus exposure and HLA in healthy donors listed by TCRdb under 2017. For the study in its entirety: In an earlier analysis of under 750 of the donors, less than 350 Gb of sequence data and 90 million to 120 million unique TCR beta sequences from 150 million to 200 million T cells were reported. Rather than drawing on any new phenotypic data, the later analysis identified candidate immune exposures from TCR beta sequences and the way those sequences occurred across donors. The study aimed to test whether cataloging public T cell receptors could reveal signatures of past pathogen exposure. Both class I and class II loci were covered by HLA typing, at four-digit resolution. Donor age, sex, ethnicity and CMV serostatus were compiled alongside the repertoire data. High-throughput TCR immunosequencing, statistical association of individual TCRs with disease status, and machine learning were combined to predict cytomegalovirus infection status. Among around 400 genotyped donors of the cohort, an average of roughly 240,000 unique TCR beta nucleotide sequences were sequenced per donor, roughly a sixth of them non-productive. The genetic ancestry cluster associated with self-reported Caucasian donors included about 84% of the roughly 390 genotyped donors. Besides the first cohort of more than 650 subjects, a separate validation cohort made up of about 120 different subjects was used. An earlier analysis of fewer than 700 of the donors applied high-throughput TCR beta sequencing to assess whether each TCR beta V gene segment acted as functional or pseudogenic. Every discovery cohort repertoire had been produced on one sequencing platform. Using immunosequencing, the study profiled T cell repertoires from around 670 subjects and related those repertoires to cytomegalovirus serostatus. To study patterns of TCR occurrence, a later analysis re-analyzed previously published TCR beta repertoires from 666 donors and added high-resolution HLA genotyping. An early release that covered about 600 HLA-typed donors contained around 300 gigabases of sequencing data and 65 million to 100 million unique TCR sequences. A later genetic analysis used genome-wide SNP genotypes for about 65% of the roughly 700 donors, treating that subset as a discovery cohort. The number of typed donors differed by locus: about 629-630 for A, B, C, DRB1 and DQB1; roughly 510 for DQA1; 606 for DPA1; and some 450 for DPB1. Because of strong linkage in the cohort, four to six DR-DQ haplotypes were treated as single units for association and clustering. Beyond this particular receptor, the publication reports: Roughly uniform sequencing depth across donors was assumed in presence/absence analyses, although this assumption may not hold. The study listed 164 TCR beta chains as associated with cytomegalovirus. A further reported finding was that TCR beta sequences accurately predicted the HLA-A and HLA-B alleles for most subjects in the first cohort. Across donors, most TCR sequences were observed very rarely, whereas some public TCRs were present in many individuals. According to a later genetic analysis, donors in an Asian-associated ancestry cluster had fewer N-insertions in productive TCRs than the approximately 670-donor mean. Strong co-occurrence of HLA alleles, especially DR and DQ, made assigning TCR associations to individual alleles difficult. According to a later analysis, most CMV-associated TCR beta chains appeared to be HLA-restricted, and the HLA associations seemed to be driven largely by CMV exposure. A later analysis found that TCR association rates varied across HLA loci, with DRB1 alleles showing the most associated TCRs and HLA-C alleles the fewest. Some IMGT-functional V segments, including TRBV6-2 and TRBV6-3, could not be told apart with the 87-base-pair reads, so those segments were excluded. In a later analysis, around 17,000 TCR beta sequences were associated with specific HLA alleles at a false discovery rate of 0.05. Linkage disequilibrium might explain the correlated functional status among segregating V segments, but an unknown experimental factor could not be excluded. In a later analysis, several top co-occurrence clusters were reported to appear linked to parvovirus B19, influenza, CMV and Epstein-Barr virus. A cluster of highly shared sequence variants was judged likely to represent a technical artifact of the sequencing pipeline. An association between a missense DCLRE1C variant and V-gene and J-gene trimming of TCR beta chains was found in a later genetic analysis and replicated in an independent cohort. Because some donors lacked HLA typing at each locus, the association tests relied only on the typed subset. The classifier was reported to diagnose cytomegalovirus status with high specificity and sensitivity in both the original and validation cohorts. The authors suggested that the approach could potentially be generalized to other disease states and immunological phenotypes. A later analysis found that HLA-associated TCR beta chains were more clonally expanded and had lower generation probabilities than equally common non-associated chains. In an earlier analysis of about 550 of the donors, most TCR beta V segments were observed in productive rearrangements about 87% or about 30% of the time, broadly matching IMGT annotations. The cohort was sequenced for TCR beta chains only, and without alpha or paired-chain data the features that could be detected were limited. For the cohort, immune exposure information was limited to CMV serostatus. Because counts were too low, roughly 18 rarely observed V segments, including chromosome 9 orphons, were left out of the earlier analysis of some 600 of the donors. In vitro tests confirmed that a few of the cytomegalovirus-associated TCR beta chains recognize cytomegalovirus antigens.

Comments on this clone: Its antigen has not been determined. There are no base qualities to consult, and no much larger clone falls within one base.

The CDR3 contains 13 residues, cysteine and phenylalanine counted. The kept DNA is CDR3 alone, 39 bases in frame from the first base. V is trimmed back by 9 bases and J by 3 bases, and the junction contains 1 base that no gene match accounts for. Looking up the germline V gene (reference sequence) yields CDR1 SEHNR and CDR2 FQNEAQ. The cohort comprised 666 healthy bone marrow donors. At the time of sampling, all cohort members were nominally healthy, though unrecorded immune exposures were likely present. The donor tested CMV seronegative and was one of the 352 seronegative cohort members. Each donor provided a peripheral blood sample, and peripheral blood mononuclear cells were used for TCR beta sequencing. Genomic DNA was extracted from the blood cell samples with the Qiagen DNeasy Blood Extraction Kit. The library was obtained by the immunoSEQ multiplex PCR assay. A mixture of 60 forward primers for TCR Vbeta segments and 13 reverse primers for TCR Jbeta segments was used in the multiplex PCR. The CDR3 region of rearranged TCR beta genes was amplified from genomic DNA by a multiplex PCR assay. The Illumina HiSeq System was used to sequence the amplified TCR beta libraries as 87-base-pair reads. The source study handled its data this way. A later analysis counted 75 million to 100 million unique TCR beta chains across the 666 repertoires, and 10 million to 11 million of these chains were shared by at least two donors. Raw reads were error-corrected and collapsed into unique sequences with a nearest-neighbor algorithm that merged closely related sequences to remove PCR and sequencing errors. CDR3 sequences were aligned to IMGT reference sequences to assign V, D and J gene segments. For a sequence to be retained, at least a six-nucleotide match to both a V gene segment and a J gene segment was required. Rearrangements were classified as productive when the CDR3 lacked stop codons and remained in frame with V and J, and all other rearrangements were classified as non-productive. Following IMGT convention, CDR3 was defined as the stretch from the second conserved V-encoded cysteine up to the conserved J-encoded phenylalanine. The earlier analysis of fewer than 700 of the donors excluded sequences that lacked an unambiguous match to a single V gene segment. In an earlier analysis of 587 of the donors, V segments were called functional above 56.7% productive rearrangements and were called segregating when the between-donor standard deviation exceeded 5%. To diagnose cytomegalovirus status from the catalog of TCR beta chain sequences, a statistical classification framework was built. In a later analysis, TCR nucleotide sequences were compared against IMGT/GENE-DB human TR gene sequences so that V and J genes could be assigned. A later analysis assigned CDR3 sequences and most-parsimonious VDJ recombination scenarios with the TCRdist pipeline. In a later analysis, each TCR beta chain was defined by its CDR3 amino acid sequence together with its V-gene family, and reads lacking a unique V-gene family were excluded. To address suspected cross-contamination and a sequencing artifact, a later analysis removed 592 highly shared, low-generation-probability nucleotide sequences. For each public chain, a later analysis derived a clonal expansion index from normalized ranks of inferred template counts within each repertoire. In a later analysis, generation probabilities were computed with a VDJ recombination model fitted to out-of-frame rearrangements, and the resulting probabilities were checked against IGoR. In a later analysis, TCR-TCR, TCR-HLA and TCR-CMV co-occurrence was scored with hypergeometric tests, and a repertoire-size bias correction was applied to TCR pairs. A later analysis estimated false discovery rates by permuting HLA or CMV assignments 20 times. In a later analysis, co-occurring TCRs were grouped with DBSCAN, and TCRdist sequence similarity was added when clustering was performed within HLA-allele-positive subsets. Repertoires with fewer than 30,000 or more than 120,000 public chains were left out of co-occurrence clustering, as were five repertoires with anomalous nucleotide sharing. The source is immuneACCESS, and TCRdb retained only in-frame sequences with V and J called. Part of the clones is not carried over; for the studies checked, unresolved V genes explain less than half of this, and the remainder is unexplained. V and J calls and clone size are those listed in that table; D and trimming were worked out from the DNA. A total of approximately 100,000 clones appear in this sample, roughly 77% of them only once. Together, the top ten hold more than 1.4% of the sample.

The sample consisted of PBMCs. Rearrangement joined TRBV7-9 to TRBJ1-6, and 8 bases in between align with TRBD1. The TCR originated in a man aged 40-50 years in good health and CMV-seronegative. The DNA sequence follows: TGTGCCAGTGACAGGGGCTATAATTCACCCCTCCACTTT. This is translated as CASDRGYNSPLHF.